The 8 T cell receptor beta chains below come from one sample, sequenced in a study of T cells in Graves' hyperthyroidism and ophthalmopathy. Amplification targeted TCR beta CDR3 regions from RNA transcripts. With the HTBI primer set, the TCR CDR3 went through a first round of RT-PCR. In TCRdb, the multiplex PCR reads were re-called with MiXCR into one record per CDR3 protein. The sample holds 330,000 or so distinct CDR3 sequences, approximately 18% seen once. Sample: blood. These receptors were obtained from a woman between 35 and 50 years old with Graves' ophthalmopathy.

This clonotype occurred a few times. The rearrangement uses TRBV6-1 and TRBJ1-1, with no clear D. CDR3 size: 14 residues. The V end lost 6 bases, the J end lost 1 base, and 12 bases lay between the germline ends. Germline V gene sequence: CDR1 MNHNS, CDR2 SASEGT. The CDR3 protein is CASSSTATNTEAFF. The CDR3, as DNA: TGTGCCAGCAGCAGCACAGCTACGAACACTGAAGCTTTCTTT.

This clonotype was seen at least ten times. The chain couples TRBV28 to TRBJ1-5, with D unclear. The CDR3 loop spans 16 amino acids. Germline CDR1 reads MDHEN; CDR2 reads SYDVKM. Trimming removed 5 bases from V and 1 base from J, with 15 bases in between. The CDR3 DNA is TGTGCCAGCAGTCCCCTTGAGACTGAGAGCAATCAGCCCCAGCATTTT. It is translated as CASSPLETESNQPQHF. Variable domain in full (rest from reference TRBV28 and TRBJ1-5): DVKVTQSSRYLVKRTGEKVFLECVQDMDHENMFWYRQDPGLGLRLIYFSYDVKMKEKGDIPEGYSVSREKKERFSLILESASTNQTSMYLCASSPLETESNQPQHFGDGTRLSIL.

This clonotype was seen many times. This chain links TRBV20-1 with TRBJ1-2; D possibly corresponds to TRBD1 (6 bases). The CDR3 has 14 residues. Trimming pared 1 base from V and 7 bases from J, leaving 16 bases between. CDR1 and CDR2 from the germline V gene are DFQATT and SNEGSKA (reference sequence). Here the CDR3 DNA reads TGCAGTGCTAGAGGACAGGCCTTTAAGGGTGGCTACACCTTC. Translated, it gives CSARGQAFKGGYTF.

The J gene is TRBJ1-1, the V gene TRBV6-1, with 11 bases aligning to TRBD1. This CDR3 contains 16 residues. CDR1 and CDR2 (germline): MNHNS, SASEGT. V lost 5 bases and J lost 4; bases outside the gene matches: 9. CDR3 nucleotide sequence: TGTGCCAGCAGTACCCGGACAGGGGGCAGGGGCACTGAAGCTTTCTTT. Residues: CASSTRTGGRGTEAFF.

This clonotype has at least ten counts. The chain has TRBV7-9 and TRBJ2-5; D is perhaps TRBD2 (5 bases). Trimming pared 0 bases from V and 4 bases from J, leaving 15 bases between. The V gene's germline CDR1 is SEHNR and CDR2 FQNEAQ (reference sequence). The CDR3 runs 16 residues. CDR3 residues: CASSLAGEGAGETQYF. The CDR3 DNA sequence: TGTGCCAGCAGCTTAGCTGGCGAGGGCGCGGGAGAGACCCAGTACTTC.

At least ten counts were recorded for this clonotype. DNA of the CDR3: TGTGCCTGGAGTGTACGCGGGGCACTGAACACTGAAGCTTTCTTT. As protein: CAWSVRGALNTEAFF. The chain couples TRBV30 to TRBJ1-1, with a possible D match to TRBD1 (5 bases). The V end lost 0 bases, the J end lost 0 bases, and 11 bases lay between the germline ends. The CDR3 contains 15 residues. Germline V gene lookup returns CDR1 GTSNPN and CDR2 SVGIG (reference sequence).

This clonotype has a count of ten or more. This rearrangement joins TRBV20-1 to TRBJ2-7, with 12 bases matching TRBD2. CDR3 length equals 16 residues. Losses at the gene ends were 3 bases for V and 7 bases for J; bases not matched to a gene: 13. Looked up from germline, CDR1 is DFQATT and CDR2 is SNEGSKA (reference sequence). Here the CDR3 DNA reads TGCAGTGCTAGCCCCGTGGAGACTAGCGGGAGCCGGGAGCAGTACTTC. This sequence encodes CSASPVETSGSREQYF.

Ten or more counts support this clonotype. The chain couples TRBV5-1 to TRBJ2-5; D is possibly TRBD2 (6 bases). V lost 0 bases and J 5 bases, leaving 11 bases between the germline ends. The CDR3 has 14 residues. Germline CDR1 SGHRS, CDR2 YFSETQ. The CDR3 bases are TGCGCCAGCAGCTTGGGCGGGACTTGGGAGACCCAGTACTTC. This translates into CASSLGGTWETQYF.